Below, 9 T cell receptor beta chains from the same sample are listed, as sequenced in a study of blood T cells in healthy people across ages. Then a second PCR, running roughly 7 to 11 cycles, was carried out with a sample-barcoded 5' primer and a J-beta primer mix. TCRdb ran MiXCR on the 5' RACE reads and lists one entry per CDR3 protein. Here the sample spans about a million distinct CDR3 sequences, approximately 49% being singletons. Sequenced: blood. The receptors were gathered from a young man in good health.

This clonotype was counted a few times. This chain joins TRBV2 and TRBJ2-6; possibly TRBD2 for D (5 bases). The V gene's germline CDR1 is SNHLY and CDR2 FYNNEI. The CDR3 sequence is 16 residues long. The V and J ends lost 4 bases and 3 bases respectively, with 13 bases between them. The CDR3 loop reads CASSAREGNGANVLTF. The CDR3 DNA sequence: TGTGCCAGCAGTGCCCGGGAAGGAAATGGGGCCAACGTCCTGACTTTC.

The chain carries TRBV20-1 and TRBJ1-1, with D possibly matching TRBD1 (6 bases). This CDR3 spans 15 amino acids. V lost 0 bases, J lost 7 bases, and 18 bases lay in between. Germline CDR1 DFQATT, CDR2 SNEGSKA (reference sequence). CDR3: CSARELRTVHYEAFF. The CDR3, as DNA: TGCAGTGCTAGAGAACTTAGGACAGTACACTATGAAGCTTTCTTT.

This clonotype was observed a few times. V is TRBV7-9 and J is TRBJ1-6; the match to TRBD1 covers 11 bases. V was pared by 6 bases and J by 4 bases, with 5 bases of the junction left unmatched. CDR1 is SEHNR, CDR2 FQNEAQ, per germline (reference sequence). The CDR3 consists of 16 residues. The CDR3 protein is CASSSWDRGYNSPLHF. The CDR3 DNA reads as TGTGCCAGCAGTTCCTGGGACAGGGGGTATAATTCACCCCTCCACTTT.

The J gene is TRBJ2-1, the V gene TRBV12-3 or TRBV12-4, with 11 bases lining up with TRBD2. CDR3 length: 15 residues. Germline trimming cut 6 bases from V and 8 bases from J; bases unmatched to any gene: 9. The CDR3 here is CASSPTSGGLDEQFF. The CDR3 region has the DNA TGTGCCAGCAGCCCCACTAGCGGGGGTTTGGATGAGCAGTTCTTC.

The chain couples TRBV6-1 to TRBJ1-6; 8 bases align to TRBD1. The CDR3 has 15 residues. V trimming: 5 bases; J trimming: 7 bases; junction bases outside the gene matches: 7. Germline V gene sequence: CDR1 MNHNS, CDR2 SASEGT. The DNA for the CDR3 is TGTGCCAGCAGTCACCAGGGGGCACGGAATTCACCCCTCCACTTT. As protein: CASSHQGARNSPLHF.

The rearrangement uses TRBV27 and TRBJ2-1; no definite D call. Between the trimmed V and J ends, which lost 5 bases and 10 bases, there was a span of 12 bases. CDR3 length: 12 residues. Germline V lookup: CDR1 MNHEY, CDR2 SMNVEV (reference sequence). For the CDR3, the DNA is TGTGCCAGCAGTATGACCAGAAGAGAGCAGTTCTTC. It is translated as CASSMTRREQFF.

This clonotype occurred a few times. J is TRBJ2-7 and V is TRBV5-6; D is unresolved. Trimming removed 4 bases at V and 2 bases at J, with 10 bases between. This CDR3 is 13 amino acids long. Germline V gene lookup returns CDR1 SGHDT and CDR2 YYEEEE. Written as DNA, the CDR3 is TGTGCCAGCAGCGTGGTGGCGGCCTACGAGCAGTACTTC. Translating it yields CASSVVAAYEQYF.

This clonotype occurred a few times. The chain has TRBV12-3 or TRBV12-4 and TRBJ2-2, with 10 bases that match TRBD1. Trimming at V came to 3 bases and at J to 5 bases, leaving 3 bases not matched to a gene. This CDR3 has 15 amino acids. CDR3 residues: CASSFLGQGTGELFF. In DNA form, the CDR3 reads TGTGCCAGCAGTTTCCTGGGACAGGGGACCGGGGAGCTGTTTTTT.

The chain recombines TRBV11-2 with TRBJ2-3, with 8 bases identical to TRBD1. The V and J ends lost 4 bases and 0 bases, in that order; junction bases with no gene match: 6. The CDR3 sequence is 16 residues long. Germline V CDR1 and CDR2: SGHAT, FQNNGV. DNA of the CDR3: TGTGCCAGCAGCTCTCCGGGACAGGCAAGCACAGATACGCAGTATTTT. Translated, it gives CASSSPGQASTDTQYF.